This TCR beta chain stems from a study of identical twins. Broader study findings: In cord blood, abundant beta clonotypes had fewer insertions; memory showed no trend.

The junction had 14 bases not matched to a gene; V was cut back by 4 bases and J by 4 bases. This CDR3 has 18 amino acids. The germline CDR1 and CDR2 sequences are MNHEY and SVGAGI. One entry per CDR3 protein results from TCRdb running MiXCR on the 5' RACE reads. The sample has some 660,000 distinct CDR3 sequences; under 9% are singletons. All donors were healthy, and all were Caucasian. This clonotype has just a few counts. Its matching antigen is unknown. This same sample was also part of a study on yellow fever vaccine responses in identical twins.

Material for sequencing was PBMCs. The sequence came from a woman aged 18-35 years in good health. This chain uses TRBV6-5 with TRBJ2-2; TRBD2 matches 8 bases. The DNA for the CDR3 is TGTGCCAGCAGTTCCGACGGGCCAAGCGGGAGCGCCACCGGGGAGCTGTTTTTT. Translated: CASSSDGPSGSATGELFF.